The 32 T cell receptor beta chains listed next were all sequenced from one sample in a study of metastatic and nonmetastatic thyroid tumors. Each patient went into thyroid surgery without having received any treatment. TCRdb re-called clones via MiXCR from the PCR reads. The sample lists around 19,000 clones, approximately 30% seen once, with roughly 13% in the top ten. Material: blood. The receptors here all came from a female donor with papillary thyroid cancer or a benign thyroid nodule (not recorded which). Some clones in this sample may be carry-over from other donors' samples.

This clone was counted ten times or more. The CDR3 DNA follows: TGCAGTGTTCGGATGACCGGAGGAAACACCATATATTTT. Translating it yields CSVRMTGGNTIYF. The chain couples TRBV20-1 to TRBJ1-3; D is undetermined. V lost 7 bases and J 4 bases, leaving 14 bases between the germline ends. The CDR3 extends over 13 amino acids. Germline-derived CDR1 and CDR2 are DFQATT and SNEGSKA (reference sequence).

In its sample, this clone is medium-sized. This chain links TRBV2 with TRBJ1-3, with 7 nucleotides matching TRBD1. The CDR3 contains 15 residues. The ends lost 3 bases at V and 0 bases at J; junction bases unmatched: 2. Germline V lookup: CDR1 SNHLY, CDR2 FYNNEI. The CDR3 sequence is CASSEDRNSGNTIYF. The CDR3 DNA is TGTGCCAGCAGTGAGGACAGGAACTCTGGAAACACCATATATTTT.

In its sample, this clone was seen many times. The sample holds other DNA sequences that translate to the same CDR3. In DNA, the CDR3 is TGTGCCAGCAGTTACTCGAAGGGACAGGGGGGTTCGCCCCTCCACTTT. Residues: CASSYSKGQGGSPLHF. The chain couples TRBV6-2 or TRBV6-3 to TRBJ1-6; 11 bases are a match to TRBD1. With V trimmed by 0 bases and J by 13 bases, 8 bases remained unmatched. Per the germline V gene, CDR1 is MNHEY and CDR2 is SVGEGT. The CDR3 sequence is 16 residues long.

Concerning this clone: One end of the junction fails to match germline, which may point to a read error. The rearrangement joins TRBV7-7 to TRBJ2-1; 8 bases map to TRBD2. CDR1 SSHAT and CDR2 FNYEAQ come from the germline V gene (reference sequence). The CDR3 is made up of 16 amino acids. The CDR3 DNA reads TGTGCTAGCAGCCCGACTAGCGTGAGTTCCTACAATGAGCAGTTCTTC. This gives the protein CASSPTSVSSYNEQFF.

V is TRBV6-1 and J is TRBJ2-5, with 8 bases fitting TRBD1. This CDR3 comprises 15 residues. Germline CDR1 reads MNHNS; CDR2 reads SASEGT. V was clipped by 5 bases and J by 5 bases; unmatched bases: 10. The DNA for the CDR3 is TGTGCCAGCAGTCCCCGGACAGGGTGCGCGGAGACCCAGTACTTC. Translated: CASSPRTGCAETQYF.

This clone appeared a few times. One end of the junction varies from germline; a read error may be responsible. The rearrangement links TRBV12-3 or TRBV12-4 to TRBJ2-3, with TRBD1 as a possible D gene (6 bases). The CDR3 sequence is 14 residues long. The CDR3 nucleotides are TGTGCCAGCCCCCGGGACACCGATCCCGATACACAGTATTTT. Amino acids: CASPRDTDPDTQYF.

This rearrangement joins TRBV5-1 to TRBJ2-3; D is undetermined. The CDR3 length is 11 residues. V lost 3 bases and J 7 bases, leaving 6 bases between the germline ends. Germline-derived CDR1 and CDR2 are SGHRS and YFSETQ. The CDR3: CASSWSNTQYF. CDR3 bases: TGCGCCAGCAGCTGGAGCAATACGCAGTATTTT. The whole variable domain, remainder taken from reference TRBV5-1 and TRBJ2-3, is KAGVTQTPRYLIKTRGQQVTLSCSPISGHRSVSWYQQTPGQGLQFLFEYFSETQRNKGNFPGRFSGRQFSNSRSEMNVSTLELGDSALYLCASSWSNTQYFGPGTRLTVL.

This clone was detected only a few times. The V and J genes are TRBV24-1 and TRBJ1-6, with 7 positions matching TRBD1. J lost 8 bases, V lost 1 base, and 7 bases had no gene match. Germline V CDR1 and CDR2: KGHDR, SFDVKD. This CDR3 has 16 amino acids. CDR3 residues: CATSDLVPGGYSPLHF. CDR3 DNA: TGTGCCACCAGTGATTTAGTTCCAGGGGGGTATTCACCCCTCCACTTT.

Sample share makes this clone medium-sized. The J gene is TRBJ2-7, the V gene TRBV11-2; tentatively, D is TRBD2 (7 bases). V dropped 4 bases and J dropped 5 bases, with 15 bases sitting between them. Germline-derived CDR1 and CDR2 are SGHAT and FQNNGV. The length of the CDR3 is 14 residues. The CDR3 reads CASSSLRGAHEQYF. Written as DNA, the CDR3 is TGTGCCAGCAGCTCCCTACGGGGGGCGCACGAGCAGTACTTC.

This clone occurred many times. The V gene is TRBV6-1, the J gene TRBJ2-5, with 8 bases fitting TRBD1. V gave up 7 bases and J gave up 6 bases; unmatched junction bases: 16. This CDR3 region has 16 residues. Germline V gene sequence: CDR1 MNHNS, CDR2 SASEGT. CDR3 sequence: CASTPFSSGGGKTQYF. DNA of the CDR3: TGTGCCAGCACCCCTTTCTCTTCAGGGGGCGGCAAGACCCAGTACTTC.

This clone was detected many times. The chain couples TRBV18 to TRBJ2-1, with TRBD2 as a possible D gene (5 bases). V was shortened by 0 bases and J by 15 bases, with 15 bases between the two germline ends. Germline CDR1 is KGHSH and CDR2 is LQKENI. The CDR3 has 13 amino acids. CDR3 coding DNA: TGTGCCAGCTCACCACCGATCTTTGGGGAGTTGTTCTTC. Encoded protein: CASSPPIFGELFF. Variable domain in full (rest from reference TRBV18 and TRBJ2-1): NAGVMQNPRHLVRRRGQEARLRCSPMKGHSHVYWYRQLPEEGLKFMVYLQKENIIDESGMPKERFSAEFPKEGPSILRIQQVVRGDSAAYFCASSPPIFGELFFGPGTRLTVL.

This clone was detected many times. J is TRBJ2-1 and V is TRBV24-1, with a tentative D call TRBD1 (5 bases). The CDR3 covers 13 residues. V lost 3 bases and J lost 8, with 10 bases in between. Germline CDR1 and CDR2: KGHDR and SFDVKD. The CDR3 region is CATSDPSRDEQFF. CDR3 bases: TGTGCCACCAGTGATCCGTCCAGGGATGAGCAGTTCTTC.

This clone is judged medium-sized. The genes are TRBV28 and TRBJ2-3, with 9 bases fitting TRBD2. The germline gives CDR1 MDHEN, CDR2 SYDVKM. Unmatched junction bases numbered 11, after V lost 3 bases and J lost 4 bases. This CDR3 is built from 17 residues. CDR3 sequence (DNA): TGTGCCAGCAGTTTTGATCATGGCGGGGGGGCCGCAGATACGCAGTATTTT. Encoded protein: CASSFDHGGGAADTQYF.

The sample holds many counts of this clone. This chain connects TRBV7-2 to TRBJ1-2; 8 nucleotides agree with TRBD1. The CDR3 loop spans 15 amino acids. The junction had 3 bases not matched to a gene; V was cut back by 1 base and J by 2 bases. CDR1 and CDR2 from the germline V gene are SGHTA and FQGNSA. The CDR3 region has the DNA TGTGCCAGCAGCTTAGGCAGGGGGCCCAACTATGGCTACACCTTC. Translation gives CASSLGRGPNYGYTF.

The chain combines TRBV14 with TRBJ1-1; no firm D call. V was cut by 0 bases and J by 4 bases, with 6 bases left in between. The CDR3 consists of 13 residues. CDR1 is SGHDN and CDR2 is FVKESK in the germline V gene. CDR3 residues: CASSQEQFTEAFF. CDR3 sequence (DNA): TGTGCCAGCAGCCAAGAACAGTTCACTGAAGCTTTCTTT. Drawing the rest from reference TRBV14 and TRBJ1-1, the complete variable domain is EAGVTQFPSHSVIEKGQTVTLRCDPISGHDNLYWYRRVMGKEIKFLLHFVKESKQDESGMPNNRFLAERTGGTYSTLKVQPAELEDSGVYFCASSQEQFTEAFFGQGTRLTVV.

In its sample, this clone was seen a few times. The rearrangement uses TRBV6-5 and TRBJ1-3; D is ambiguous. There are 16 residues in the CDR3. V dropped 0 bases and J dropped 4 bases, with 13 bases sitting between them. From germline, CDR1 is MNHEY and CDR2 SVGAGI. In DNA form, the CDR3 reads TGTGCCAGCAGTTACTCGAGGGAGACCGGAGGAAACACCATATATTTT. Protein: CASSYSRETGGNTIYF.

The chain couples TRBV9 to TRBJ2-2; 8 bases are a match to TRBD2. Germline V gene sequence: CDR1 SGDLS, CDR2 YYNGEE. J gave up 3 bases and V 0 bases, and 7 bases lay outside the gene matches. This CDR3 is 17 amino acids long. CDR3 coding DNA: TGTGCCAGCAGCGTAGGGTCGGGGGGGCCCTACACCGGGGAGCTGTTTTTT. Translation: CASSVGSGGPYTGELFF.

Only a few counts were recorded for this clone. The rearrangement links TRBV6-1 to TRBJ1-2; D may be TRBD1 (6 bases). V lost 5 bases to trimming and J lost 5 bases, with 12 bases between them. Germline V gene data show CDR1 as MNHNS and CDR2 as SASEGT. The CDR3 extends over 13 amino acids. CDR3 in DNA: TGTGCCAGCAGTCCAGGGGCGGAGTATGGCTACACCTTC. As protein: CASSPGAEYGYTF.

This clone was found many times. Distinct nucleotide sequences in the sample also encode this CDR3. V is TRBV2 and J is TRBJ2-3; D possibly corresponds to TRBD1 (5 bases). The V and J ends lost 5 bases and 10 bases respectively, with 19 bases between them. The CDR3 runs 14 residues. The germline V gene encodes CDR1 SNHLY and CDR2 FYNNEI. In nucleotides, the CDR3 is TGTGCCAGCAGTCTGGACCGAGCAGAAGGGGCGCAGTATTTT. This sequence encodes CASSLDRAEGAQYF.

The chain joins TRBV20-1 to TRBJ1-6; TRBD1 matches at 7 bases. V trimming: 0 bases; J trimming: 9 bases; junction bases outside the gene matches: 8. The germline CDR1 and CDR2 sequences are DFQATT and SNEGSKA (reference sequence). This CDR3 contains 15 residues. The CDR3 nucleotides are TGCAGTGCTAGAGACCACAGGGGAGAGAGTTCACCCCTCCACTTT. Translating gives CSARDHRGESSPLHF.

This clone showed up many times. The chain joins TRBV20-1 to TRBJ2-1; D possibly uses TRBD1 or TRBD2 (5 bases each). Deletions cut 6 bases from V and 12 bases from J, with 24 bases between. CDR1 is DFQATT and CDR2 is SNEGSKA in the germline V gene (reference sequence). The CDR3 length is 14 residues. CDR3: CSAGGGLGFFGQFF. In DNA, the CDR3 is TGCAGTGCGGGTGGGGGTTTGGGATTTTTCGGGCAGTTCTTC.

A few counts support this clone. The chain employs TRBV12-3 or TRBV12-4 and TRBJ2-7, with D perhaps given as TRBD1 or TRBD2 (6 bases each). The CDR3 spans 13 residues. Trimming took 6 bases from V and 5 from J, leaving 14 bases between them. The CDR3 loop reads CASSLWGDNEQYF. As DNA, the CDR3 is TGTGCCAGCAGCCTATGGGGGGACAACGAGCAGTACTTC.

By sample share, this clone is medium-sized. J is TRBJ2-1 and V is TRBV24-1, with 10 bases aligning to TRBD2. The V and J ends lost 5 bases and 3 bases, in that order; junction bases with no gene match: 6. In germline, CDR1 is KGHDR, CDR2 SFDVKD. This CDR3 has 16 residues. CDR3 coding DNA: TGTGCCACCAGTGGGCTAGCGGGAGTCTTCTACAATGAGCAGTTCTTC. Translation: CATSGLAGVFYNEQFF.

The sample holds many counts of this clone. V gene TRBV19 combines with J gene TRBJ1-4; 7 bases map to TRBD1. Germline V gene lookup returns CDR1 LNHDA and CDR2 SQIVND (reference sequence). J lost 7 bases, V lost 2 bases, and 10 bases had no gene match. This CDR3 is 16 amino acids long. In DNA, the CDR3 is TGTGCCAGTAGTATACGGGACAGCCTTAATGGTGAAAAACTGTTTTTT. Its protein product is CASSIRDSLNGEKLFF.

DNA of the CDR3: TGTGCCAGCAGCGTAGCCCCTGACATGTCGAACACCGGGGAGCTGTTTTTT. Amino acids: CASSVAPDMSNTGELFF. This sequence joins TRBV9 and TRBJ2-2; D not resolved. The CDR3 covers 17 residues. The germline V gene has CDR1 SGDLS and CDR2 YYNGEE. With 0 bases removed from V and 0 bases from J, the gap between germline ends came to 12 bases.

The CDR3 sequence: CASSIDVSLTSTGELFF. The CDR3 DNA reads as TGTGCCAGCAGTATTGACGTATCCTTGACCTCCACCGGGGAGCTGTTTTTT. The chain combines TRBV6-1 with TRBJ2-2; the D is unclear. Germline V lookup: CDR1 MNHNS, CDR2 SASEGT. Trimming removed 5 bases at V and 4 bases at J, with 20 bases between. The CDR3 is 17 residues long.

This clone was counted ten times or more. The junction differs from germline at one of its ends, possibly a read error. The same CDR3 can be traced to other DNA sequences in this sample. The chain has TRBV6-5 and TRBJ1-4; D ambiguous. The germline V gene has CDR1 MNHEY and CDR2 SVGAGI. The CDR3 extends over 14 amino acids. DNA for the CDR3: TGTGCCAGCAGTTACAGGAGGAGGGATGAAAAACTATTTTTT. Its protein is CASSYRRRDEKLFF.

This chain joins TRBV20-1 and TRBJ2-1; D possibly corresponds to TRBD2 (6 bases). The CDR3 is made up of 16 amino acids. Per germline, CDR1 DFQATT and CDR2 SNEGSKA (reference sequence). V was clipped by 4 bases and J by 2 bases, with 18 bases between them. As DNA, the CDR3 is TGCAGTGCTAATAGGGGCGGGACGATCCCCTACAATGAGCAGTTCTTC. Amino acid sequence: CSANRGGTIPYNEQFF.

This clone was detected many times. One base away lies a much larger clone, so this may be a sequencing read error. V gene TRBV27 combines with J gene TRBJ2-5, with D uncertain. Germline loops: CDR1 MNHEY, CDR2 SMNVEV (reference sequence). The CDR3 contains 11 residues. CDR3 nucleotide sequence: TGTGCCAGCGGTTTAAGACCTACCCAGTACTTC. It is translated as CASGLRPTQYF.

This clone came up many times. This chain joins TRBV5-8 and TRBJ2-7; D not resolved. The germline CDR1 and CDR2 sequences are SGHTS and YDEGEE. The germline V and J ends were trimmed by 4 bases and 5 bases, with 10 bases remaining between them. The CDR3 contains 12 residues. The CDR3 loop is CASSNDIHEQYF. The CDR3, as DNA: TGTGCCAGCAGCAACGACATCCACGAGCAGTACTTC.

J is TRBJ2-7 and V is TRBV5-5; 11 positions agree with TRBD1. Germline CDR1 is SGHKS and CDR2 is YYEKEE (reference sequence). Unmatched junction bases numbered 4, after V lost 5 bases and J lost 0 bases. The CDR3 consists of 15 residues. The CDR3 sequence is CASRRGQGVSYEQYF. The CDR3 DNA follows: TGTGCCAGCAGAAGGGGACAGGGGGTCTCCTACGAGCAGTACTTC.

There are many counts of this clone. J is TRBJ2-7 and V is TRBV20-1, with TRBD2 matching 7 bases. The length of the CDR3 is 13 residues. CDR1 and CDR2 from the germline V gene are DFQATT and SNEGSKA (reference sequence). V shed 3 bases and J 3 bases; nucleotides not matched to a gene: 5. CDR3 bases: TGCAGTGCTAGTGGTCTAGCGGACTACGAGCAGTACTTC. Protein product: CSASGLADYEQYF.